This T cell receptor (beta chain) was profiled in a study of chemoradiotherapy in HPV16-positive cancers. Assay: immunoSEQ multiplex PCR; the TCRdb copy retains only in-frame clones and omits some. The sample includes 7,900 or so clones, around 88% of them seen just once. V was clipped by 3 bases and J by 5 bases; unmatched bases: 2. This CDR3 is 13 amino acids long. Germline V CDR1 and CDR2: SGHRS, YFSETQ. Specimen: blood, collected from a patient who underwent chemoradiotherapy. This TCR was sampled from a human donor with HPV-associated anogenital cancer. The J gene is TRBJ2-1, the V gene TRBV5-1; TRBD2 aligns across 7 bases. CDR3 nucleotide sequence: TGCGCCAGCAGCTCGCTAGCGGACAATGAGCAGTTCTTC. Translating gives CASSSLADNEQFF.